This is a list of T cell receptor beta chains from one sample in a study of identical twins' blood T cells. TCRdb recomputed calls from the 5' RACE reads with MiXCR, one row per CDR3 protein. The data contain a few hundred thousand distinct CDR3 sequences, roughly 30% of them singletons. The sequenced sample was PBMCs. These receptors were obtained from a woman aged 18 to 55 in good health. Both conserved end residues are part of each CDR3. A D gene is named only where the DNA matches it firmly. Size tells how often a clone was seen (once, few, many) or the class of an expanded clone, and some rows leave it out.

CASSLSTSPYEQYF	TGCGCCAGCAGCTTGAGTACTTCCCCCTACGAGCAGTACTTC	-	few	TRBV5-1	TRBJ2-7
CSANDRNYGYTF	TGCAGTGCCAACGACAGAAACTATGGCTACACCTTC	-	few	TRBV20-1	TRBJ1-2
CSVDRVSGNTIYF	TGCAGCGTGGACAGGGTCTCTGGAAACACCATATATTTT	TRBD1	-	TRBV29-1	TRBJ1-3
CSARGSSRRSYEQYF	TGCAGTGCTAGAGGTAGCAGCAGAAGGTCCTACGAGCAGTACTTC	-	few	TRBV20-1	TRBJ2-7
CASSLEEAFSYEQYF	TGCGCCAGCAGCTTGGAAGAGGCTTTCTCCTACGAGCAGTACTTC	-	-	TRBV5-1	TRBJ2-7
CAISAPALYGYTF	TGTGCCATCAGTGCTCCAGCACTCTATGGCTACACCTTC	-	-	TRBV10-3	TRBJ1-2
CASKEYNYGYTF	TGTGCCAGCAAAGAATATAACTATGGCTACACCTTC	-	few	TRBV6-1	TRBJ1-2
CASIAWRASTDTQYF	TGTGCCAGCATTGCATGGAGAGCAAGCACAGATACGCAGTATTTT	-	-	TRBV28	TRBJ2-3
CASSLDPAADYGYTF	TGTGCCAGCAGCTTAGATCCGGCGGCAGACTATGGCTACACCTTC	-	-	TRBV11-3	TRBJ1-2
CASSHRPDRVGYTF	TGTGCCAGCAGCCACCGCCCGGACAGGGTAGGCTACACCTTC	TRBD1	-	TRBV7-2	TRBJ1-2
CASNRGTGSQPQHF	TGTGCCAGCAATCGGGGTACGGGTAGTCAGCCCCAGCATTTT	-	few	TRBV2	TRBJ1-5
CAISESGLYGYTF	TGTGCCATCAGTGAATCAGGACTCTATGGCTACACCTTC	-	many	TRBV10-3	TRBJ1-2
CASSVRRAGGYGYTF	TGTGCCAGCAGCGTTAGAAGGGCAGGGGGCTATGGCTACACCTTC	TRBD1	-	TRBV9	TRBJ1-2
CSVAWGFYEHYF	TGCAGCGTTGCGTGGGGGTTTTACGAGCATTACTTC	-	-	TRBV29-1	TRBJ2-7
CASSLGALLNTEAFF	TGTGCCAGCAGCTTGGGTGCACTCTTGAACACTGAAGCTTTCTTT	-	-	TRBV5-6	TRBJ1-1
CSARVTANTEAFF	TGCAGTGCTAGAGTAACGGCGAACACTGAAGCTTTCTTT	-	-	TRBV20-1	TRBJ1-1
CASSPTRAWVYNEQFF	TGCGCCAGCAGCCCCACTCGGGCTTGGGTTTACAATGAGCAGTTCTTC	-	few	TRBV5-1	TRBJ2-1
CTSSLTRSGGTIYF	TGTACCAGCAGTTTAACCCGCTCGGGGGGCACCATATATTTT	-	-	TRBV28	TRBJ1-3
CASSLTSVDDGYTF	TGTGCCAGCAGCTTAACATCAGTCGACGATGGCTACACCTTC	-	-	TRBV7-3	TRBJ1-2
CASSLGLWGTEAFF	TGTGCCAGCAGCTTAGGGTTGTGGGGCACTGAAGCTTTCTTT	-	few	TRBV11-2	TRBJ1-1
CSPRTMNTEAFF	TGCAGCCCCCGGACAATGAACACTGAAGCTTTCTTT	-	-	TRBV20-1	TRBJ1-1
CASSQGGGLNTEAFF	TGCGCCAGCAGCCAAGGGGGAGGGTTGAACACTGAAGCTTTCTTT	-	few	TRBV4-1	TRBJ1-1
CSAGYEQHF	TGCAGTGCGGGGTACGAGCAGCACTTC	-	-	TRBV20-1	TRBJ2-7
CASSPGAKADTQYF	TGTGCCAGCAGCCCAGGGGCTAAAGCAGATACGCAGTATTTT	-	few	TRBV11-1	TRBJ2-3
CASSLAHWGRGAFF	TGTGCCAGCAGCTTAGCGCACTGGGGCAGGGGCGCTTTCTTT	-	-	TRBV7-8	TRBJ1-1
CASSEMDEETQYF	TGTGCCAGCAGTGAGATGGACGAAGAGACCCAGTACTTC	-	-	TRBV25-1	TRBJ2-5
CSVGQYGNTIYF	TGCAGCGTAGGACAGTATGGAAACACCATATATTTT	-	many	TRBV29-1	TRBJ1-3
CASSFYRSTYNEQFF	TGTGCCAGCAGCTTTTACAGGAGCACCTACAATGAGCAGTTCTTC	-	many	TRBV11-3	TRBJ2-1
CASSDPPSTGGDLWGNTIYF	TGCGCCAGCAGTGACCCGCCTTCGACAGGGGGCGATTTGTGGGGAAACACCATATATTTT	TRBD1	many	TRBV10-2	TRBJ1-3
CASSNTGDVNYGYTF	TGTGCCAGCAGCAATACAGGGGACGTTAACTATGGCTACACCTTC	TRBD1	few	TRBV7-9	TRBJ1-2
CAISVTGGDAFF	TGTGCCATCAGTGTGACAGGGGGAGACGCTTTCTTT	TRBD1	few	TRBV10-3	TRBJ1-1
CASSQGQHEQYF	TGTGCCAGCAGCCAGGGACAACACGAGCAGTACTTC	-	-	TRBV4-2	TRBJ2-7
CSARGPLNEQYF	TGCAGTGCTAGAGGGCCCCTAAACGAGCAGTACTTC	-	-	TRBV20-1	TRBJ2-7
CASSQWTRELFF	TGTGCCAGCAGCCAATGGACTAGGGAGCTGTTTTTT	-	-	TRBV14	TRBJ2-2
CASSPGDYEQYF	TGCGCCAGCTCTCCAGGGGACTACGAGCAGTACTTC	-	few	TRBV5-1	TRBJ2-7
CATEQGDYEQYF	TGTGCCACAGAACAGGGAGACTACGAGCAGTACTTC	-	many	TRBV28	TRBJ2-7